Shown below are 23 T cell receptor beta chains from a single sample sequenced in a study of CD8 T cells in Susac syndrome. RNA totalling about 0.45 to 1 ug underwent reverse transcription with random hexamers. In TCRdb, the immunoSEQ multiplex PCR reads were re-called with MiXCR into one record per CDR3 protein. The repertoire holds 150,000 to 200,000 distinct CDR3 sequences, 85% to 95% seen once, with around 0.09% in the top ten. Sequenced input: CD4+ T cells from PBMCs. Every receptor here comes from a human donor with multiple sclerosis.

The gene calls are TRBV20-1 and TRBJ1-5, with D possibly being TRBD1 (5 bases). The CDR3 totals 16 residues. CDR1 DFQATT and CDR2 SNEGSKA come from the germline V gene (reference sequence). Trimming left V 3 bases short and J 2 bases short, with 17 bases between. As DNA, the CDR3 is TGCAGTGCTAGCCTGGGACCAGGGTGGGGCAATCAGCCCCAGCATTTT. Its translation is CSASLGPGWGNQPQHF.

V and J are TRBV4-3 and TRBJ2-4, with 7 bases fitting TRBD1. J was trimmed by 7 bases and V by 4 bases; bases with no gene match: 19. The germline gives CDR1 LGHNA, CDR2 YSLEER. The CDR3 totals 18 residues. CDR3 protein: CASSPTYNLGGRGNIQYF. CDR3 in DNA: TGCGCCAGCAGCCCGACCTATAACTTAGGGGGCCGAGGGAACATTCAGTACTTC.

The chain uses TRBV12-3 or TRBV12-4 and TRBJ2-1; 11 bases are shared with TRBD2. This CDR3 has 15 amino acids. Trimming at V came to 2 bases and at J to 7 bases, leaving 4 bases not matched to a gene. CDR3 loop: CASSLTTSGRNEQFF. CDR3 nucleotides: TGTGCCAGCAGTTTAACCACTAGCGGGAGAAATGAGCAGTTCTTC.

The CDR3: CASSFQQYNEQFF. In DNA, the CDR3 is TGTGCCAGCAGCTTTCAGCAGTACAATGAGCAGTTCTTC. The chain combines TRBV7-3 with TRBJ2-1; D remains unclear. CDR1 is SGHTA, CDR2 FQGTGA, per germline. The ends were cut back, 3 bases at V and 4 bases at J, with 7 bases in the middle. There are 13 residues in the CDR3.

The rearrangement joins TRBV29-1 to TRBJ1-1, with D perhaps matching TRBD1 (5 bases). Germline V gene sequence: CDR1 SQVTM, CDR2 ANQGSEA. Trimming cost V 4 bases and J 4 bases, with 19 bases left between them. This CDR3 contains 15 residues. The CDR3: CSVARWGKEGTEAFF. The CDR3, as DNA: TGCAGCGTTGCGAGATGGGGGAAGGAGGGCACTGAAGCTTTCTTT.

The chain has TRBV9 and TRBJ2-7; 11 bases are a match to TRBD2. The V and J ends lost 2 bases and 3 bases, in that order; junction bases with no gene match: 7. From germline, CDR1 is SGDLS and CDR2 YYNGEE. The CDR3 length is 16 residues. CDR3 nucleotide sequence: TGTGCCAGCAGCGTTGGGGGGACTAGCGGAGGCTACGAGCAGTACTTC. As protein: CASSVGGTSGGYEQYF.

The CDR3 DNA is TGTGCCAGCAGCCAAGAGGCGCAGGCGGGGGGCTACACCTTC. This gives the protein CASSQEAQAGGYTF. The rearrangement links TRBV14 to TRBJ1-2; D unresolved. CDR1 is SGHDN, CDR2 FVKESK, per germline. Trimming shortened V by 0 bases and J by 8 bases, and 13 bases separated the two germline ends. The CDR3 is made up of 14 amino acids.

The V gene is TRBV30, the J gene TRBJ1-5, with 8 nucleotides matching TRBD1. Looked up from germline, CDR1 is GTSNPN and CDR2 is SVGIG (reference sequence). V was pared by 3 bases and J by 2 bases, with 12 bases of the junction left unmatched. This CDR3 spans 17 amino acids. The CDR3 DNA reads TGTGCCTGGAGCGGCAGGGGGCAAGAATGGGGCAATCAGCCCCAGCATTTT. Amino acid sequence: CAWSGRGQEWGNQPQHF.

The chain couples TRBV12-3 or TRBV12-4 to TRBJ1-2; D remains ambiguous. Trimming shortened V by 5 bases and J by 4 bases, and 11 bases separated the two germline ends. This CDR3 has 13 residues. The CDR3 is CASSPKVGYGYTF. Written as DNA, the CDR3 is TGTGCCAGCAGTCCTAAAGTAGGCTATGGCTACACCTTC.

The gene calls are TRBV27 and TRBJ2-7; 9 bases line up with TRBD1. V gave up 10 bases and J gave up 6 bases; unmatched junction bases: 13. Germline CDR1 reads MNHEY; CDR2 reads SMNVEV (reference sequence). The CDR3 contains 14 residues. The CDR3 spells CATTSPGQGIEQYF. The CDR3 nucleotides read TGTGCCACCACATCCCCGGGACAGGGTATCGAGCAGTACTTC.

The CDR3 region has the DNA TGCAGCGTTGGTCGACTAGCGGGAGTAGAGACCCAGTACTTC. As protein: CSVGRLAGVETQYF. This chain joins TRBV29-1 and TRBJ2-5; 12 positions match TRBD2. This CDR3 is 14 amino acids long. The V gene's germline CDR1 is SQVTM and CDR2 ANQGSEA. The J segment lost 4 bases and the V segment lost 4 bases, leaving 4 bases of the junction unmatched.

The rearrangement joins TRBV11-2 to TRBJ2-7; D unclear. This CDR3 comprises 13 residues. Germline CDR1 is SGHAT and CDR2 is FQNNGV. With 1 base removed from V and 2 bases from J, the gap between germline ends came to 6 bases. This CDR3 is CASSLVRAYEQYF. CDR3 nucleotide sequence: TGTGCCAGCAGCTTAGTACGCGCCTACGAGCAGTACTTC.

The CDR3, as DNA: TGCGCCAGCAGCCAAGATGGGGACTACAAGTACTACGAGCAGTACTTC. Amino acids: CASSQDGDYKYYEQYF. The rearrangement joins TRBV4-1 to TRBJ2-7; TRBD2 aligns across 7 bases. CDR1 MGHRA and CDR2 YSYEKL come from the germline V gene. V lost 0 bases and J lost 3; bases outside the gene matches: 8. This CDR3 has 16 residues.

This chain links TRBV3-1 with TRBJ1-4; no definite D call. The germline gives CDR1 LGHDT, CDR2 YNNKEL (reference sequence). This CDR3 is built from 12 residues. V dropped 1 base and J dropped 7 bases, with 4 bases sitting between them. CDR3 amino acids: CASSQVGEKLFF. In nucleotides, the CDR3 is TGTGCCAGCAGCCAAGTCGGTGAAAAACTGTTTTTT.

The gene calls are TRBV4-2 and TRBJ1-2, with D tentatively TRBD1 (5 bases). Germline V CDR1 and CDR2: LGHNA, YNFKEQ. The CDR3 length is 14 residues. V lost 7 bases to trimming and J lost 0 bases, with 12 bases between them. The CDR3 loop reads CASTGGGTNYGYTF. CDR3 bases: TGTGCCAGCACCGGGGGGGGGACTAACTATGGCTACACCTTC.

V is TRBV5-4 and J is TRBJ2-2; possibly TRBD1 for D (6 bases). This CDR3 region has 16 residues. Trimming shortened V by 0 bases and J by 4 bases, and 13 bases separated the two germline ends. Germline V gene sequence: CDR1 SGHNT, CDR2 YYREEE (reference sequence). The CDR3, as DNA: TGTGCCAGCAGCTTGGATCCTAGCAGGGGCACCGGGGAGCTGTTTTTT. Amino acid sequence: CASSLDPSRGTGELFF.

J is TRBJ2-1 and V is TRBV27; 7 bases are a match to TRBD2. V shed 0 bases, J shed 4 bases, and the junction held 6 bases outside the gene matches. Germline CDR1 reads MNHEY; CDR2 reads SMNVEV (reference sequence). The CDR3 is 16 residues long. Written as DNA, the CDR3 is TGTGCCAGCAGTTTATCAGCTAGCGGAGTGTACAATGAGCAGTTCTTC. Protein product: CASSLSASGVYNEQFF.

The chain has TRBV10-3 and TRBJ1-1, with D possibly TRBD1 on 6 matching bases. The V gene's germline CDR1 is ENHRY and CDR2 SYGVKD. The ends were cut back, 3 bases at V and 2 bases at J, with 16 bases in the middle. The CDR3 totals 16 residues. CDR3 sequence (DNA): TGTGCCATCAGTGACTGGCAGGGGAGGACCAACACTGAAGCTTTCTTT. Translating it yields CAISDWQGRTNTEAFF.

CDR3 bases: TGTGCCAGCGGAGGGGTTTGGGTCACTGAAGCTTTCTTT. Translation: CASGGVWVTEAFF. The V call is TRBV12-3 or TRBV12-4, the J call TRBJ1-1, with a tentative D call TRBD1 (5 bases). Trimming took off 8 bases at V and 4 bases at J, with 14 bases between the two ends. The CDR3 is made up of 13 amino acids.

The rearrangement joins TRBV27 to TRBJ2-5; no definite D call. V was cut by 5 bases and J by 3 bases, with 19 bases left in between. CDR1 MNHEY and CDR2 SMNVEV come from the germline V gene (reference sequence). The CDR3 covers 16 residues. The CDR3 bases are TGTGCCAGCAGTCCCCAGGTGATGACAAAGGAAGAGACCCAGTACTTC. This gives the protein CASSPQVMTKEETQYF.

The chain is built from TRBV2 and TRBJ1-1, with a possible D match to TRBD1 (5 bases). Trimming removed 6 bases at V and 5 bases at J, with 16 bases between. Germline CDR1 is SNHLY and CDR2 is FYNNEI. The CDR3 spans 14 residues. DNA for the CDR3: TGTGCCAGCAGGGCTCGTGGAGGGGATACTGAAGCTTTCTTT. Translating gives CASRARGGDTEAFF.

The chain uses TRBV20-1 and TRBJ2-3; the match to TRBD2 covers 7 bases. CDR3 size: 13 residues. Germline V gene lookup returns CDR1 DFQATT and CDR2 SNEGSKA (reference sequence). J lost 1 base, V lost 7 bases, and 5 bases had no gene match. The chain's CDR3 is CSVSGLRTDTQYF. CDR3 nucleotide sequence: TGCAGTGTTAGCGGGCTCCGCACAGATACGCAGTATTTT.

The genes are TRBV18 and TRBJ2-3; 7 positions match TRBD1. V shed 2 bases, J shed 1 base, and the junction held 3 bases outside the gene matches. This CDR3 spans 15 amino acids. In germline, CDR1 is KGHSH, CDR2 LQKENI. The CDR3 nucleotides read TGTGCCAGCTCACCAAGACAGGGACGCACAGATACGCAGTATTTT. It encodes CASSPRQGRTDTQYF.